This TCR beta chain was profiled in a study of T cells in Graves' hyperthyroidism and ophthalmopathy. Study findings and constraints: Among thyroid clonotypes expanded above 0.001, most also appeared in blood. The authors' 13 V-J model separated ophthalmopathy from stable hyperthyroidism.

From RNA transcripts, TCR beta CDR3 regions were amplified. TCR CDR3 underwent first-round RT-PCR with the HTBI primer set. TCRdb ran MiXCR on the multiplex PCR reads and lists one entry per CDR3 protein. The sample contains about 600,000 distinct CDR3 sequences, roughly 15% of which appear only once. This clonotype has at least ten counts. Antigen specificity is unknown. Trimming took 0 bases from V and 4 from J, leaving 14 bases between them. This CDR3 region has 15 residues. Germline lookup yields CDR1 DFQATT and CDR2 SNEGSKA (reference sequence). The sequenced material came from blood. This chain connects TRBV20-1 to TRBJ2-3; either TRBD1 or TRBD2 may supply D (5 bases each). The clonotype originates from a woman between 45 and 65 years old with Graves' ophthalmopathy. The CDR3 nucleotides read TGCAGTGCTAGAGATCAAGAGGGGTGGGCAGATACGCAGTATTTT. Its translation: CSARDQEGWADTQYF.